The present entry profiles one TCR beta chain with its context. The data were taken from a study of cytomegalovirus exposure and HLA in healthy donors. The data were produced by immunoSEQ multiplex PCR, yet TCRdb's version contains in-frame clones alone and is incomplete. The sample lists roughly 60,000 clones, about 94% occurring once. This CDR3 spans 14 amino acids. Germline V CDR1 and CDR2: LNHDA, SQIVND (reference sequence). V gave up 3 bases and J gave up 10 bases; unmatched junction bases: 6. The sample was PBMCs. The chain links TRBV19 to TRBJ2-1; 10 positions match TRBD2. The sequence was obtained from a man in his late teens or twenties in good health and CMV-seronegative. CDR3 coding DNA: TGTGCCAGTAGTATCCAGGGACTAGCGCACGAGCAGTTCTTC. It is translated as CASSIQGLAHEQFF.